The 30 T cell receptor beta chains listed next were all sequenced from one sample in a study of blood T cell repertoires in COVID-19 (dated by TCRdb to the early 2020s). Library generation was performed with the immunoSEQ multiplex PCR assay. TCRdb stores this immuneACCESS table with in-frame sequences only. Part of the clones is absent; in the studies checked, under half of the shortfall reflects unresolved V genes, and no reason is known for the rest. The sample table records 110,000 to 150,000 clones; 70% to 85% of these occur just once. Jointly, the top ten make up approximately 1.8% of the sample. Sequenced input: PBMCs or T cells enriched from blood (not recorded which). The source is a woman aged 18 to 35 who had been exposed to COVID-19.

This sequence joins TRBV28 and TRBJ2-5; 8 nucleotides line up with TRBD2. The V segment lost 8 bases and the J segment 5 bases; nucleotides outside the gene matches: 10. The V gene's germline CDR1 is MDHEN and CDR2 SYDVKM. This CDR3 is 14 amino acids long. This chain's CDR3 is CASSSGGREETQYF. DNA of the CDR3: TGTGCCAGCTCCAGCGGGGGCAGAGAGGAGACCCAGTACTTC.

The CDR3 spells CASSPGTGLDEQYF. The CDR3 nucleotides are TGTGCCAGTAGCCCCGGGACAGGGCTCGACGAGCAGTACTTC. The rearrangement links TRBV19 to TRBJ2-7, with TRBD1 matching over 9 bases. The V segment lost 6 bases and the J segment 5 bases; nucleotides outside the gene matches: 8. The CDR3 extends over 14 amino acids. Germline V gene sequence: CDR1 LNHDA, CDR2 SQIVND (reference sequence).

In this sample, this clone turned up a few times. J is TRBJ1-2 and V is TRBV28, with TRBD1 identical over 8 bases. The ends lost 11 bases at V and 5 bases at J; junction bases unmatched: 13. The CDR3 sequence is 14 residues long. CDR1 MDHEN and CDR2 SYDVKM come from the germline V gene. Here the CDR3 reads CAAQDRVRRYGYTF. CDR3 sequence (DNA): TGTGCCGCACAGGACAGGGTGAGGAGGTATGGCTACACCTTC.

The rearrangement uses TRBV7-9 and TRBJ2-1; 9 bases match TRBD2. CDR1 and CDR2 from the germline V gene are SEHNR and FQNEAQ (reference sequence). The CDR3 runs 15 residues. V was clipped by 5 bases and J by 9 bases; unmatched bases: 11. Here the CDR3 reads CASSPLGGRAVEQFF. The CDR3 region has the DNA TGTGCCAGCAGCCCATTGGGCGGGAGGGCCGTTGAGCAGTTCTTC.

The chain joins TRBV29-1 to TRBJ2-1, with D possibly matching TRBD2 (5 bases). Trimming pared 0 bases from V and 4 bases from J, leaving 7 bases between. The CDR3 is made up of 13 amino acids. Germline CDR1 reads SQVTM; CDR2 reads ANQGSEA. The CDR3, as DNA: TGCAGCGTTGAAGAAGCGGAATACAATGAGCAGTTCTTC. Protein sequence: CSVEEAEYNEQFF.

CDR3 residues: CASSLSVTGAQYF. In nucleotides, the CDR3 is TGTGCCAGCAGTTTATCTGTAACCGGGGCCCAGTACTTC. This chain joins TRBV27 and TRBJ2-5; D is perhaps TRBD2 (5 bases). The germline CDR1 and CDR2 sequences are MNHEY and SMNVEV (reference sequence). Trimming removed 0 bases at V and 9 bases at J, with 11 bases between. CDR3 length: 13 amino acids.

This chain uses TRBV6-2 or TRBV6-3 with TRBJ2-2, with 8 positions matching TRBD1. V shed 7 bases and J 3 bases; nucleotides not matched to a gene: 10. Germline CDR1 MNHEY, CDR2 SVGEGT. The CDR3 sequence is 16 residues long. CDR3 amino acids: CASTPSYRGDTGELFF. The CDR3 nucleotides read TGTGCCAGCACCCCTAGCTACAGGGGGGACACCGGGGAGCTGTTTTTT.

V and J are TRBV7-9 and TRBJ2-1; 9 bases line up with TRBD2. With 5 bases clipped from V and 7 bases from J, the junction kept 12 bases outside the gene matches. The CDR3 is 16 residues long. Germline V lookup: CDR1 SEHNR, CDR2 FQNEAQ (reference sequence). CDR3 nucleotide sequence: TGTGCCAGCAGCAACCTAGCGGGAACGGTAAGAAATGAGCAGTTCTTC. This gives the protein CASSNLAGTVRNEQFF. Based on the CDR3 plus reference TRBV7-9 and TRBJ2-1, the full variable domain is DTGVSQNPRHKITKRGQNVTFRCDPISEHNRLYWYRQTLGQGPEFLTYFQNEAQLEKSRLLSDRFSAERPKGSFSTLEIQRTEQGDSAMYLCASSNLAGTVRNEQFFGPGTRLTVL.

The chain combines TRBV4-1 with TRBJ2-7; 7 bases agree with TRBD2. Losses at the gene ends were 0 bases for V and 3 bases for J; bases not matched to a gene: 8. Germline loops: CDR1 MGHRA, CDR2 YSYEKL. The CDR3 length is 16 residues. The CDR3 sequence: CASSQEWQRGRYEQYF. As DNA, the CDR3 is TGCGCCAGCAGCCAAGAGTGGCAGCGGGGACGCTACGAGCAGTACTTC.

This clone has only a few counts. This sequence joins TRBV5-1 and TRBJ2-7; tentatively, D is TRBD1 (5 bases). Germline CDR1 reads SGHRS; CDR2 reads YFSETQ. Trimming removed 5 bases from V and 2 bases from J, with 14 bases in between. CDR3 length: 14 amino acids. The CDR3 nucleotides are TGCGCCAGCAGTAAGACAGTCGTCCCCTACGAGCAGTACTTC. This encodes CASSKTVVPYEQYF.

This clone was seen a few times. This chain connects TRBV5-1 to TRBJ2-2, with D maybe TRBD1 (6 bases). Germline V CDR1 and CDR2: SGHRS, YFSETQ. This CDR3 has 15 residues. Trimming removed 4 bases at V and 4 bases at J, with 14 bases between. Written as DNA, the CDR3 is TGCGCCAGCAGCGAGGGAACAGGGTTCACCGGGGAGCTGTTTTTT. Protein sequence: CASSEGTGFTGELFF.

Only one count was recorded for this clone. The genes are TRBV5-6 and TRBJ1-2; 7 nucleotides match TRBD1. The germline V gene has CDR1 SGHDT and CDR2 YYEEEE. This CDR3 is 15 amino acids long. J lost 2 bases, V lost 0 bases, and 4 bases had no gene match. The CDR3 spells CASSLDPGGNYGYTF. CDR3 sequence (DNA): TGTGCCAGCAGCTTGGATCCAGGGGGGAACTATGGCTACACCTTC.

This clone was picked up one time. The CDR3 loop is CASSPRPGTGGANVLTF. The CDR3 DNA reads TGTGCCAGCAGCCCAAGACCCGGGACAGGTGGGGCCAACGTCCTGACTTTC. The chain employs TRBV7-6 and TRBJ2-6, with 8 bases aligning to TRBD1. The J segment lost 3 bases and the V segment lost 5 bases, leaving 9 bases of the junction unmatched. This CDR3 is 17 amino acids long. In germline, CDR1 is SGHVS, CDR2 FNYEAQ. The complete variable domain, with remaining parts taken from reference TRBV7-6 and TRBJ2-6, reads GAGVSQSPRYKVTKRGQDVALRCDPISGHVSLYWYRQALGQGPEFLTYFNYEAQQDKSGLPNDRFSAERPEGSISTLTIQRTEQRDSAMYRCASSPRPGTGGANVLTFGAGSRLTVL.

The chain employs TRBV28 and TRBJ1-2; D is undetermined. Germline-derived CDR1 and CDR2 are MDHEN and SYDVKM. CDR3 length: 12 amino acids. Trimming cost V 8 bases and J 2 bases, with 9 bases left between them. Here the CDR3 reads CASRPGNYGYTF. CDR3 DNA sequence: TGTGCCAGCCGTCCGGGAAACTATGGCTACACCTTC.

The rearrangement uses TRBV5-4 and TRBJ1-6; maybe TRBD1 (5 bases). Germline V gives CDR1 SGHNT, CDR2 YYREEE (reference sequence). Trimming removed 3 bases from V and 7 bases from J, with 11 bases in between. This CDR3 contains 14 residues. CDR3 bases: TGTGCCAGCAGCTACCGGGACTCCAATTCACCCCTCCACTTT. This sequence encodes CASSYRDSNSPLHF.

The chain recombines TRBV30 with TRBJ2-7; D possibly corresponds to TRBD1 (6 bases). This CDR3 contains 13 residues. Germline V gene data show CDR1 as GTSNPN and CDR2 as SVGIG (reference sequence). V lost 2 bases and J 5 bases, leaving 13 bases between the germline ends. The DNA for the CDR3 is TGTGCCTGGAGTCTACAGGGTTATCACGAGCAGTACTTC. Amino acids: CAWSLQGYHEQYF.

There are a few counts of this clone. The genes are TRBV30 and TRBJ2-5, with 15 bases aligning to TRBD2. The CDR3 totals 15 residues. Germline CDR1 GTSNPN, CDR2 SVGIG (reference sequence). V was clipped by 5 bases and J by 7 bases; unmatched bases: 8. Written as DNA, the CDR3 is TGTGCCTGGCGGACTAGCGGGAGGGCCGAAAGGACCCAGTACTTC. Its protein product is CAWRTSGRAERTQYF.

This rearrangement joins TRBV12-3 or TRBV12-4 to TRBJ1-1; maybe TRBD1 (5 bases). V lost 3 bases and J 1 base, leaving 6 bases between the germline ends. The length of the CDR3 is 13 residues. CDR3 region: CASSFTGNTEAFF. In DNA form, the CDR3 reads TGTGCCAGCAGTTTTACAGGGAACACTGAAGCTTTCTTT.

The V and J genes are TRBV5-4 and TRBJ2-3, with D uncertain. The CDR3 spans 14 residues. Deletions cut 0 bases from V and 2 bases from J, with 7 bases between. CDR1 is SGHNT, CDR2 YYREEE, per germline (reference sequence). CDR3 residues: CASSLDLNTDTQYF. CDR3 sequence (DNA): TGTGCCAGCAGCTTGGACCTAAACACAGATACGCAGTATTTT.

V usage is TRBV19 and J usage is TRBJ1-5; D may be TRBD1 (6 bases). The CDR3 consists of 14 residues. Germline-derived CDR1 and CDR2 are LNHDA and SQIVND (reference sequence). Trimming pared 8 bases from V and 2 bases from J, leaving 13 bases between. CDR3 nucleotide sequence: TGTGCCAGTGCCAGGGGCAATGGCAATCAGCCCCAGCATTTT. Its protein is CASARGNGNQPQHF. The variable domain in full, with the rest retrieved from reference TRBV19 and TRBJ1-5, is DGGITQSPKYLFRKEGQNVTLSCEQNLNHDAMYWYRQDPGQGLRLIYYSQIVNDFQKGDIAEGYSVSREKKESFPLTVTSAQKNPTAFYLCASARGNGNQPQHFGDGTRLSIL.

The sample holds one count of this clone. V usage is TRBV27 and J usage is TRBJ2-2; 8 bases line up with TRBD2. The V segment lost 6 bases and the J segment 0 bases; nucleotides outside the gene matches: 9. The germline V gene encodes CDR1 MNHEY and CDR2 SMNVEV (reference sequence). The CDR3 extends over 17 amino acids. CDR3 loop: CASSTSAGGANTGELFF. CDR3 in DNA: TGTGCCAGCAGCACCTCGGCGGGAGGCGCGAACACCGGGGAGCTGTTTTTT.

The chain links TRBV5-1 to TRBJ2-5; D is perhaps TRBD2 (5 bases). This CDR3 comprises 16 residues. V gave up 4 bases and J gave up 2 bases, with 18 bases separating them. The germline gives CDR1 SGHRS, CDR2 YFSETQ. CDR3 amino acids: CASSDGISASQETQYF. For the CDR3, the DNA is TGCGCCAGCAGCGATGGGATTAGCGCCAGTCAAGAGACCCAGTACTTC. The variable domain in full, completed from reference TRBV5-1 and TRBJ2-5, reads KAGVTQTPRYLIKTRGQQVTLSCSPISGHRSVSWYQQTPGQGLQFLFEYFSETQRNKGNFPGRFSGRQFSNSRSEMNVSTLELGDSALYLCASSDGISASQETQYFGPGTRLLVL.

The rearrangement joins TRBV5-1 to TRBJ1-2; D is unresolved. The CDR3 is 16 amino acids. Trimming removed 0 bases from V and 5 bases from J, with 17 bases in between. Per germline, CDR1 SGHRS and CDR2 YFSETQ. In DNA, the CDR3 is TGCGCCAGCAGCTTGGTTGTCCGCTTACTTCGGTATGGCTACACCTTC. Encoded protein: CASSLVVRLLRYGYTF.

The gene calls are TRBV6-5 and TRBJ2-2, with 11 bases aligning to TRBD2. The CDR3 sequence is 14 residues long. The V segment lost 9 bases and the J segment 7 bases; nucleotides outside the gene matches: 7. CDR1 is MNHEY, CDR2 SVGAGI, per germline. The CDR3 DNA sequence: TGTGCCAGTACTAGCGGGAGTGTGGGCGGGGAGCTGTTTTTT. Protein: CASTSGSVGGELFF.

This chain uses TRBV7-9 with TRBJ1-5; the match to TRBD1 covers 11 bases. CDR1 is SEHNR and CDR2 is FQNEAQ in the germline V gene (reference sequence). Germline trimming cut 4 bases from V and 4 bases from J; bases unmatched to any gene: 3. CDR3 length: 15 amino acids. The CDR3 nucleotides are TGTGCCAGCAGCTACGGACAGGGGGCGAATCAGCCCCAGCATTTT. Residues: CASSYGQGANQPQHF.

The rearrangement links TRBV5-6 to TRBJ2-7; TRBD1 might be the D (7 bases). Trimming pared 4 bases from V and 12 bases from J, leaving 17 bases between. The CDR3 covers 12 residues. Germline V gene lookup returns CDR1 SGHDT and CDR2 YYEEEE. The CDR3 loop reads CASSPVQGEAYF. The CDR3 nucleotides are TGTGCCAGCAGCCCTGTCCAGGGGGAGGCGTACTTC.

There are a few counts of this clone. The CDR3, as DNA: TGTGCCAGCAGTGACCCGACTAGCGGTTCCTACAATGAGCAGTTCTTC. It translates to CASSDPTSGSYNEQFF. The chain uses TRBV6-1 and TRBJ2-1, with TRBD2 matching over 9 bases. J was trimmed by 1 base and V by 3 bases; bases with no gene match: 4. This CDR3 comprises 16 residues. The germline V gene has CDR1 MNHNS and CDR2 SASEGT.

The V and J genes are TRBV27 and TRBJ1-2; D possibly corresponds to TRBD1 (5 bases). There are 13 residues in the CDR3. V lost 4 bases, J lost 6 bases, and 12 bases lay in between. CDR1 and CDR2 (germline): MNHEY, SMNVEV (reference sequence). The chain's CDR3 is CASSSAGRNGYTF. The CDR3 bases are TGTGCCAGCAGTTCTGCAGGGCGGAATGGCTACACCTTC.

J is TRBJ2-7 and V is TRBV7-2; 9 nucleotides line up with TRBD2. CDR1 and CDR2 from the germline V gene are SGHTA and FQGNSA. Unmatched junction bases numbered 9, after V lost 4 bases and J lost 5 bases. This CDR3 is built from 15 residues. In DNA form, the CDR3 reads TGTGCCAGCAGCTCACCGGGACTAGCAGTCCACGAGCAGTACTTC. Translated, it gives CASSSPGLAVHEQYF. The entire variable domain, with the rest obtained from reference TRBV7-2 and TRBJ2-7, is as follows: GAGVSQSPSNKVTEKGKDVELRCDPISGHTALYWYRQSLGQGLEFLIYFQGNSAPDKSGLPSDRFSAERTGGSVSTLTIQRTQQEDSAVYLCASSSPGLAVHEQYFGPGTRLTVT.

This clone was detected a few times. V and J are TRBV6-5 and TRBJ2-7; 7 bases agree with TRBD2. Germline loops: CDR1 MNHEY, CDR2 SVGAGI. The CDR3 has 15 residues. V lost 2 bases, J lost 4 bases, and 8 bases stayed unmatched. CDR3 in DNA: TGTGCCAGCAGTTACAGTGCGGGAGTATCGTACGAGCAGTACTTC. Its protein product is CASSYSAGVSYEQYF.